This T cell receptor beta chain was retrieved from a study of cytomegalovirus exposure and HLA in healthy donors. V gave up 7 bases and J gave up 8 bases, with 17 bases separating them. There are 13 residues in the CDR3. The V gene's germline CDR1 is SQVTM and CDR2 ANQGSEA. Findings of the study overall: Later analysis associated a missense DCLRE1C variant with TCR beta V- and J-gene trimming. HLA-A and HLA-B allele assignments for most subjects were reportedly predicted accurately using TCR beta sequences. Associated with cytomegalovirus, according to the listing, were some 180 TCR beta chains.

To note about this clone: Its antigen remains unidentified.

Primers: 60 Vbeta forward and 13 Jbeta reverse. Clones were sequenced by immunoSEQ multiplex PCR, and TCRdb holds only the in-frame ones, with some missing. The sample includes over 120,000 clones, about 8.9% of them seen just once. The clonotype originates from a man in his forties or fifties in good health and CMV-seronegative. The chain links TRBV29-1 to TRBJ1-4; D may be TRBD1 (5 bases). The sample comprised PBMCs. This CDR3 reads CSATGFEDEKLFF. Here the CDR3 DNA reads TGCAGCGCCACAGGCTTCGAGGACGAAAAACTGTTTTTT.